Below, one T cell receptor beta chain is given with its context. Produced via immunoSEQ multiplex PCR; TCRdb's table is partial and in-frame only. Here the sample spans roughly 340,000 clones, under 95% being singletons. This sample stems from a study of blood T cell repertoires in COVID-19. Study-wide context: From T cells, B-cell-depleted T cells, or PBMCs came the material, which was cDNA or gDNA.

CDR1 is MNHEY and CDR2 is SVGAGI in the germline V gene. This CDR3 spans 15 amino acids. Deletions cut 5 bases from V and 3 bases from J, with 13 bases between. Sequenced sample: peripheral blood. This rearrangement joins TRBV6-5 to TRBJ1-4; D unclear. This receptor was identified in a young woman who had recovered from COVID-19. CDR3 in amino acids: CASSPSDGANEKLFF. CDR3 sequence (DNA): TGTGCCAGCAGTCCCAGTGACGGAGCTAATGAAAAACTGTTTTTT.